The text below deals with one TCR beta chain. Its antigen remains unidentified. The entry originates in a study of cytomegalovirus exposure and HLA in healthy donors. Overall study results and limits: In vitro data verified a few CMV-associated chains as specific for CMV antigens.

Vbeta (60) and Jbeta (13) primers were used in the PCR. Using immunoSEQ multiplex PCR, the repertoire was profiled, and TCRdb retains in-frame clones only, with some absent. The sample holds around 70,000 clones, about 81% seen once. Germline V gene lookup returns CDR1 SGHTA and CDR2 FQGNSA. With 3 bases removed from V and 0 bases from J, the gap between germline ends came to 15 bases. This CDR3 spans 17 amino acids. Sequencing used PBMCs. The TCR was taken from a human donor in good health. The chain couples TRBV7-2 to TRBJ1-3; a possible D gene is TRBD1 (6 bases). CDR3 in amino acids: CASSFASGTNSGNTIYF. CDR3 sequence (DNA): TGTGCCAGCAGCTTTGCCTCCGGGACAAACTCTGGAAACACCATATATTTT.